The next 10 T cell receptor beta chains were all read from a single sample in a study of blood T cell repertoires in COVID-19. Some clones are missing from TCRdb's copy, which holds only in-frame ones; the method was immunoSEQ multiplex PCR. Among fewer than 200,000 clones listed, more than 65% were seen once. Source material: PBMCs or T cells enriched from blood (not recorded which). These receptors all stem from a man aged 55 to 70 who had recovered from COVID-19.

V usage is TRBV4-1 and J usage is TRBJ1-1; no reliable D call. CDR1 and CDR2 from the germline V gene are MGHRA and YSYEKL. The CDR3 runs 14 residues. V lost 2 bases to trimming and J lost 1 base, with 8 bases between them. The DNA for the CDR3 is TGCGCCAGCAGCCAATTCAACGGGAACACTGAAGCTTTCTTT. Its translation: CASSQFNGNTEAFF.

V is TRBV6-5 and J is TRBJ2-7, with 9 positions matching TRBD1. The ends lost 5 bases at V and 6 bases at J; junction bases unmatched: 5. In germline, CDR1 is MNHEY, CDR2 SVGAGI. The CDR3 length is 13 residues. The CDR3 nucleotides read TGTGCCAGCAGTCTGGGGACAGGGCGCGAGCAGTACTTC. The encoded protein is CASSLGTGREQYF.

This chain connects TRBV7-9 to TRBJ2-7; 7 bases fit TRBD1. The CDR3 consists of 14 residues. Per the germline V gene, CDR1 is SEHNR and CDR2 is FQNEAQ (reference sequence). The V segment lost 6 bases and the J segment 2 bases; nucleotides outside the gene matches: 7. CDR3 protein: CASRRDSPTYEQYF. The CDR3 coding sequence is TGTGCCAGCAGGAGGGACAGCCCCACCTACGAGCAGTACTTC.

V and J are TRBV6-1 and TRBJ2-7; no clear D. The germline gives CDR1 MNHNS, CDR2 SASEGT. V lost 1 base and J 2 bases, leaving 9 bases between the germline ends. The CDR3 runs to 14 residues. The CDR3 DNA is TGTGCCAGCAGTGAAGTACATGGCACCTACGAGCAGTACTTC. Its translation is CASSEVHGTYEQYF.

CDR3 amino acids: CASLSLSSPGELFF. In DNA form, the CDR3 reads TGTGCCAGCCTTTCACTAAGTTCCCCCGGGGAGCTGTTTTTT. The J gene is TRBJ2-2, the V gene TRBV11-2; D unclear. Trimming removed 8 bases from V and 6 bases from J, with 16 bases in between. CDR3 length equals 14 residues. Germline lookup yields CDR1 SGHAT and CDR2 FQNNGV.

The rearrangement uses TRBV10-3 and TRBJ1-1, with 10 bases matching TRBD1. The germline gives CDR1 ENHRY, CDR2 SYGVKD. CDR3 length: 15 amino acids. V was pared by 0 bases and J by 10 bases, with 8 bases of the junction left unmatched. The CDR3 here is CAISESPGQGFRAFF. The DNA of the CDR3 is TGTGCCATCAGTGAGTCGCCGGGACAGGGGTTTAGAGCTTTCTTT.

The CDR3 coding sequence is TGCGCCAGCAACGGCGGGGGGGCAACAGATACGCAGTATTTT. Protein: CASNGGGATDTQYF. The chain couples TRBV5-1 to TRBJ2-3, with 9 nucleotides matching TRBD2. The trim removed 6 bases at V and 3 bases at J, leaving 5 bases unmatched. The germline V gene has CDR1 SGHRS and CDR2 YFSETQ. The CDR3 contains 14 residues.

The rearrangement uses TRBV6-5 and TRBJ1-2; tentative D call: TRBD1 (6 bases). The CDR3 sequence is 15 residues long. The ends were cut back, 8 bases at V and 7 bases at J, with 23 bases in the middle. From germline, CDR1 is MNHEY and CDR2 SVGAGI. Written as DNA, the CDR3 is TGTGCCAGCCTCGAAGGGGGGGGCGTCGTGGGTGGCTACACCTTC. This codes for CASLEGGGVVGGYTF.

CDR3 sequence reads: CASSLHGTSGTYNEQFF. In nucleotides, the CDR3 is TGTGCCAGCAGCTTACACGGGACTAGCGGGACCTACAATGAGCAGTTCTTC. The chain is built from TRBV7-2 and TRBJ2-1; 13 nucleotides match TRBD2. Germline CDR1 reads SGHTA; CDR2 reads FQGNSA. This CDR3 contains 17 residues. V lost 2 bases to trimming and J lost 2 bases; unmatched junction nucleotides: 3.

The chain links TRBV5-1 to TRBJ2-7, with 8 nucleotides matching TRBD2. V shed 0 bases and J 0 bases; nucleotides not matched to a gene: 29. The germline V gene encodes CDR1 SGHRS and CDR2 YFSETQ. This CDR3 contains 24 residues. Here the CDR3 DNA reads TGCGCCAGCAGCTTGGGTTTGGTCTCGGGACCGGAATCATATAGCGGGGATCTCTCCTACGAGCAGTACTTC. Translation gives CASSLGLVSGPESYSGDLSYEQYF.